This T cell receptor beta chain was sequenced during a study of blood T cell repertoires in COVID-19. About the study: Specimens from acute and convalescent COVID-19 originated in the United States, Italy and Spain. T cells, B-cell-depleted T cells, or PBMCs provided the cDNA or gDNA that served as material.

Under the authors' procedure: Estimates of nucleated cell counts were drawn from the amplification of reference gene primers. The assay was immunoSEQ multiplex PCR, and TCRdb's table has in-frame clones only and misses some. V, J and clone size were drawn from that table, and D and trimming were deduced from the DNA. The table has about 51,000 clones, about nine tenths seen once. Germline CDR1 reads SQVTM; CDR2 reads ANQGSEA. The length of the CDR3 is 16 residues. Trimming took off 1 base at V and 5 bases at J, with 21 bases between the two ends. The sequence derives from a man between 50 and 59 years old with active COVID-19. V is TRBV29-1 and J is TRBJ2-7, with D possibly being TRBD2 (6 bases). The sample comprised peripheral blood. CDR3 amino acids: CSVEGVVGSGGDEQYF. The CDR3 region has the DNA TGCAGCGTTGAAGGGGTGGTGGGCAGCGGAGGGGACGAGCAGTACTTC.